This TCR beta chain was sequenced during a study of blood T cell repertoires in COVID-19. Overall study context: Acute and convalescent COVID-19 specimens originated in the United States, Italy and Spain. Nucleic acid was either cDNA or gDNA, and it came from T cells, B-cell-depleted T cells, or PBMCs.

Original analysis: The authors estimated nucleated cell counts from reference gene primer amplification. This table comes from immunoSEQ multiplex PCR, and its TCRdb copy is limited to in-frame clones, with some not included. V and J calls plus clone size are reproduced from that table; the DNA served to infer D and trimming. The profile shows roughly 80,000 clones, about 83% of them singletons. V lost 8 bases and J 2 bases, leaving 8 bases between the germline ends. The CDR3 extends over 12 amino acids. Germline CDR1 reads SGHTA; CDR2 reads FQGTGA. The clonotype comes from a human donor in a cohort sampled during active COVID-19. The source material was peripheral blood. The chain carries TRBV7-3 and TRBJ2-3; tentative D call: TRBD2 (5 bases). The CDR3 here is CASSDFTDTQYF. The CDR3 region has the DNA TGTGCCAGCTCGGACTTCACAGATACGCAGTATTTT.